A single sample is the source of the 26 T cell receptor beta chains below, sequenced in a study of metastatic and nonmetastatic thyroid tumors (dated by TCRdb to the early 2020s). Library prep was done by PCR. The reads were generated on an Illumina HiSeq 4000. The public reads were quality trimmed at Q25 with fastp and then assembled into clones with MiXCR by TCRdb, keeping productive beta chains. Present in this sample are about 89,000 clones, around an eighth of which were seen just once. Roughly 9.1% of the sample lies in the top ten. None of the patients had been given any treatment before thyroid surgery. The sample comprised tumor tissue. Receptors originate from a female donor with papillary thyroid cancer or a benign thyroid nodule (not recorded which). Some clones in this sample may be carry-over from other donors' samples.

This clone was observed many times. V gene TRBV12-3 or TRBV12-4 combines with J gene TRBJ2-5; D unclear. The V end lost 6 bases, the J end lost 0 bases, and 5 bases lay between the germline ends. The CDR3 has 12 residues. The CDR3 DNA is TGTGCCAGCAGCCGGTACCAAGAGACCCAGTACTTC. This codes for CASSRYQETQYF.

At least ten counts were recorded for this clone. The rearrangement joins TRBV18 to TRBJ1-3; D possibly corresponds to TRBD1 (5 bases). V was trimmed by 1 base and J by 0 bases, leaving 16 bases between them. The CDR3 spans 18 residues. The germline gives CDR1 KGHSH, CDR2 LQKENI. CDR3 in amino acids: CASSPRLRDWRSGNTIYF. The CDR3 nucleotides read TGTGCCAGCTCACCACGACTCCGGGACTGGCGCTCTGGAAACACCATATATTTT.

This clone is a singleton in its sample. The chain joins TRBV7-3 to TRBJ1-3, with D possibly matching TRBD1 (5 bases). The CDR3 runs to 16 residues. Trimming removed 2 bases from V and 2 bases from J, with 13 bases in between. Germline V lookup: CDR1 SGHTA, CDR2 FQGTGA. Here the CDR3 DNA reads TGTGCCAGCAGCTTAGGGAAGGGAGGGGCTGGAAACACCATATATTTT. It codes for CASSLGKGGAGNTIYF. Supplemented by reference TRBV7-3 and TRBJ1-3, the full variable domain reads GAGVSQTPSNKVTEKGKYVELRCDPISGHTALYWYRQSLGQGPEFLIYFQGTGAADDSGLPNDRFFAVRPEGSVSTLKIQRTERGDSAVYLCASSLGKGGAGNTIYFGEGSWLTVV.

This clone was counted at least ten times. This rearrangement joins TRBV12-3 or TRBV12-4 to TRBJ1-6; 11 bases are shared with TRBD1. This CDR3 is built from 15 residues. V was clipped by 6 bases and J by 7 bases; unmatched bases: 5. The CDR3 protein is CASRRTGGANSPLHF. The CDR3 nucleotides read TGTGCCAGCAGGCGGACAGGGGGCGCAAATTCACCCCTCCACTTT.

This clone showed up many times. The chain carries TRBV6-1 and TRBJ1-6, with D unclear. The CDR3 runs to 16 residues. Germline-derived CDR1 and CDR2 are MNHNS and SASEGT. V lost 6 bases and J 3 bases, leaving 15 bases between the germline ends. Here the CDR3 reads CASSPYWADYNSPLHF. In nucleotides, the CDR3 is TGTGCCAGCAGCCCGTATTGGGCTGACTATAATTCACCCCTCCACTTT.

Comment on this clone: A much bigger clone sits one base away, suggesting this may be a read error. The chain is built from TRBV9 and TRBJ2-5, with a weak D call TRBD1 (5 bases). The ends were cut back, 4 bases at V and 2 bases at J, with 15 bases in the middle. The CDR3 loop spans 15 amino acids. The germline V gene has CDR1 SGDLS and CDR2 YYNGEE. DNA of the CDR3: TGTGCCAGCAGCACTCGGTGGGGCACGCAAGAGACCCAGTACTTC. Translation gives CASSTRWGTQETQYF.

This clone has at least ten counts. The CDR3 region has the DNA TGTGCCAGCAGTTTATCGGGACAGGGAGACTATGGCTACACCTTC. This codes for CASSLSGQGDYGYTF. The gene calls are TRBV28 and TRBJ1-2, with TRBD1 identical over 9 bases. CDR3 length equals 15 residues. Trimming cost V 1 base and J 3 bases; bases outside gene matches: 3. In germline, CDR1 is MDHEN, CDR2 SYDVKM.

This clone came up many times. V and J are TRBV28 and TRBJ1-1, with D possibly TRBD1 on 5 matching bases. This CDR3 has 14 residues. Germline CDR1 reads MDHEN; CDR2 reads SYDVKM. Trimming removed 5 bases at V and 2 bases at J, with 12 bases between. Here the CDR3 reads CASSPPTANTEAFF. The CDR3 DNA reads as TGTGCCAGCAGTCCCCCGACAGCAAACACTGAAGCTTTCTTT.

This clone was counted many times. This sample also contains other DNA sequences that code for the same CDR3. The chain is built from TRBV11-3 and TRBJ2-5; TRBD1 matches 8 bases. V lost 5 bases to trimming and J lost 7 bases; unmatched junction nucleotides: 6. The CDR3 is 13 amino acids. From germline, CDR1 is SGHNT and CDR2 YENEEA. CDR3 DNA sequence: TGTGCCAGCAGCCCGGACAGGGTGGGGACCCAGTACTTC. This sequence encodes CASSPDRVGTQYF.

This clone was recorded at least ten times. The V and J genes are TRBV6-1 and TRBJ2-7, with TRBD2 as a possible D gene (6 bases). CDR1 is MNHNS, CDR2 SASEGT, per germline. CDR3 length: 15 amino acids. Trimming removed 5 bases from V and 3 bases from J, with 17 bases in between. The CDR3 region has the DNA TGTGCCAGCAGTCACGGGGGTTACGACGGCTACGAGCAGTACTTC. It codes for CASSHGGYDGYEQYF.

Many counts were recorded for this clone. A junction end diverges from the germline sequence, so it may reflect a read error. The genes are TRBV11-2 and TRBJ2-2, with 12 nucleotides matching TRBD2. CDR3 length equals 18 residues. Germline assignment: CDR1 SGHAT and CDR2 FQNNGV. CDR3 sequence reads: CASSHLTSGRSGTEELFF. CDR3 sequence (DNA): TGTGCCAGCAGTCATCTGACTAGCGGGAGATCAGGCACCGAGGAGCTGTTTTTT.

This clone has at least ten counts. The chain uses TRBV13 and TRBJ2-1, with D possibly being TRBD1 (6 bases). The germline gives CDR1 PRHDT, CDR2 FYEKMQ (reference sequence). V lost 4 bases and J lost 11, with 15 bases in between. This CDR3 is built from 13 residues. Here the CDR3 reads CASSYRQAWQQFF. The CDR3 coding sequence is TGTGCCAGCAGCTACCGACAGGCGTGGCAGCAGTTCTTC.

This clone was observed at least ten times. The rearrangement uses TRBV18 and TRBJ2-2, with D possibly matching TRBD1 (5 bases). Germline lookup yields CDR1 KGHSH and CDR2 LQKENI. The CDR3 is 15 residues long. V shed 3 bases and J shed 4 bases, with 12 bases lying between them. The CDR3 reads CASSPGRVSTGELFF. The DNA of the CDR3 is TGTGCCAGCTCACCGGGCAGGGTGAGCACCGGGGAGCTGTTTTTT.

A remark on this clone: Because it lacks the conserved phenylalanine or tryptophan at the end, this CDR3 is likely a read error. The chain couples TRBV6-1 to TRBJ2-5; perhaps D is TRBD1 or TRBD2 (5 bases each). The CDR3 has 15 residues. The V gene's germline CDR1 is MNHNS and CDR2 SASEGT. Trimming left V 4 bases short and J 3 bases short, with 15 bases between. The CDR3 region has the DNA TGTGCCAGCAGTGCCCAGGGAGCCCCTAAAGAGACCCAGTACTTA. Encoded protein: CASSAQGAPKETQYL.

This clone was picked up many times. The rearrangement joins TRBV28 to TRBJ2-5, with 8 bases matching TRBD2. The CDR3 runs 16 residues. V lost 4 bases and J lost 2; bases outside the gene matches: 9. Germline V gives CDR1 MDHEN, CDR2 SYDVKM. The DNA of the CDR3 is TGTGCCAGCAGTTCAGGTCTAGCGGGTGGACAAGAGACCCAGTACTTC. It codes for CASSSGLAGGQETQYF.

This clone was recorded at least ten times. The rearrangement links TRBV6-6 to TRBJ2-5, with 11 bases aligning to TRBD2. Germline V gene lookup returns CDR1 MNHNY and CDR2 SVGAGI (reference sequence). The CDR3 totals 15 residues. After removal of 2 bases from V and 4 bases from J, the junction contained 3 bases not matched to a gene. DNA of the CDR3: TGTGCCAGCAGTTACGTCGGGACTAGCGGAGAGACCCAGTACTTC. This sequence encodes CASSYVGTSGETQYF.

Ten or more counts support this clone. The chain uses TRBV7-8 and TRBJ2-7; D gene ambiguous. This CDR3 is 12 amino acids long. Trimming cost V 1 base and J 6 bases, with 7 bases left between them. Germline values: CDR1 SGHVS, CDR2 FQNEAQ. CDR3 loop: CASSLDLTEQYF. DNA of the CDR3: TGTGCCAGCAGCTTAGACTTGACCGAGCAGTACTTC.

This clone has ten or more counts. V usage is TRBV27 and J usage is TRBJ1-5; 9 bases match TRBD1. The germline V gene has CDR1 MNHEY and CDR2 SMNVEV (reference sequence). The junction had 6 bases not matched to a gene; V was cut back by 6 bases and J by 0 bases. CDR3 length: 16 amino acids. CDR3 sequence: CASRVTGGISNQPQHF. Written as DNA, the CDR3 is TGTGCCAGCAGGGTAACAGGGGGCATTAGCAATCAGCCCCAGCATTTT.

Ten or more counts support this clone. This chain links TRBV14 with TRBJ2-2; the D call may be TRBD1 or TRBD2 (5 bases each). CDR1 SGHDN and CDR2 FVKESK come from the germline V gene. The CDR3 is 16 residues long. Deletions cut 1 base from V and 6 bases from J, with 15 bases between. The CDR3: CASSQVGTTSAGELFF. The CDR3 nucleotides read TGTGCCAGCAGCCAAGTAGGGACCACATCGGCCGGGGAGCTGTTTTTT.

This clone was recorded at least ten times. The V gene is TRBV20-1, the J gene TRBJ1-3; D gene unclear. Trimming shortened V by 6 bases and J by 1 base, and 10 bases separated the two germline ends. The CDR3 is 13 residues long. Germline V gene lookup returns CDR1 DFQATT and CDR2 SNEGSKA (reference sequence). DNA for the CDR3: TGCAGTGCCACGAATCCATCTGGAAACACCATATATTTT. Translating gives CSATNPSGNTIYF.

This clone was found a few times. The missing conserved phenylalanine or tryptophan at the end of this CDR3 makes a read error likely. In DNA form, the CDR3 reads TGTGCCAGCAGACCCAGCGAAGAGACCCAGTACTCC. Its translation is CASRPSEETQYS. This chain uses TRBV12-3 or TRBV12-4 with TRBJ2-5; the D is unclear. The CDR3 spans 12 residues. Deletions cut 6 bases from V and 3 bases from J, with 8 bases between.

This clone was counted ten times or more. CDR3 DNA: TGTGCCAGCAGTTACTCGCAGGGGCGCGGGTACGAGCAGTACTTC. Translation gives CASSYSQGRGYEQYF. The chain is built from TRBV6-6 and TRBJ2-7; D is possibly TRBD1 (6 bases). The CDR3 sequence is 15 residues long. Trimming took off 0 bases at V and 4 bases at J, with 13 bases between the two ends. Germline V CDR1 and CDR2: MNHNY, SVGAGI (reference sequence).

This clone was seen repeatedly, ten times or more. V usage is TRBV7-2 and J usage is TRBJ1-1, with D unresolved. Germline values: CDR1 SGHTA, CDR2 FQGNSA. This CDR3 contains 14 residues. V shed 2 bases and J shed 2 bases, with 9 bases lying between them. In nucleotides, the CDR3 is TGTGCCAGCAGCTTATTGGCGGGAAACACTGAAGCTTTCTTT. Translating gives CASSLLAGNTEAFF.

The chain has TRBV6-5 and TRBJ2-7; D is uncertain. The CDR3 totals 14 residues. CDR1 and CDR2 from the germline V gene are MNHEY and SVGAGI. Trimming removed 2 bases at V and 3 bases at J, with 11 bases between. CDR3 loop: CASSYRRQNYEQYF. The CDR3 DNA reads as TGTGCCAGCAGTTACCGGCGGCAGAACTACGAGCAGTACTTC.

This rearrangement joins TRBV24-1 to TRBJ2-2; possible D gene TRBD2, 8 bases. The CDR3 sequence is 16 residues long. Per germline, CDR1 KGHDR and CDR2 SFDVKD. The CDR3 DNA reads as TGTGAAACCAGTGTGGTTAGCGGGACAGACACCGGGGAGCTGTTTTTT. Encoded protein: CETSVVSGTDTGELFF.

CDR3: CASSPRTSVRAGQETQYF. The CDR3, as DNA: TGCGCCAGCAGCCCCCGGACTAGCGTGAGGGCCGGCCAAGAGACCCAGTACTTC. The J gene is TRBJ2-5, the V gene TRBV5-1; TRBD2 aligns across 9 bases. The CDR3 has 18 residues. CDR1 and CDR2 from the germline V gene are SGHRS and YFSETQ. V dropped 4 bases and J dropped 1; count of bases not matched to a gene: 14.